The 23 T cell receptor beta chains given below trace back to one sample, sequenced in a study of blood T cell repertoires in COVID-19. The assay was immunoSEQ multiplex PCR, and TCRdb's table has in-frame clones only and misses some. This table holds 250,000 or so clones, approximately 84% found once. Sequencing was carried out using peripheral blood. The receptors stem from a woman aged 80 or over with acute or convalescent COVID-19.

This clone was seen only a few times. V is TRBV19 and J is TRBJ1-2; D may be TRBD1 (6 bases). Trimming left V 3 bases short and J 4 bases short, with 24 bases between. The CDR3 runs 18 residues. Germline assignment: CDR1 LNHDA and CDR2 SQIVND (reference sequence). The CDR3 region has the DNA TGTGCCAGTAGTATGGGGGGGGCTTCCCCTATTTATGGCTATGGCTACACCTTC. Protein sequence: CASSMGGASPIYGYGYTF.

The chain couples TRBV7-8 to TRBJ2-7; the match to TRBD2 covers 10 bases. Trimming removed 5 bases from V and 3 bases from J; junction bases left unmatched: 10. Germline V gene data show CDR1 as SGHVS and CDR2 as FQNEAQ. This CDR3 is built from 16 residues. CDR3 DNA: TGTGCCAGCAGCCCCATCCCACTAGCGGGGATCTACGAGCAGTACTTC. Protein sequence: CASSPIPLAGIYEQYF.

V and J are TRBV7-2 and TRBJ1-1; no definite D call. CDR3 size: 16 residues. Trimming took 2 bases from V and 4 from J, leaving 17 bases between them. CDR1 is SGHTA, CDR2 FQGNSA, per germline. The CDR3 region has the DNA TGTGCCAGCAGCTTATTGCCACCAGGAACCGTCACTGAAGCTTTCTTT. Its translation is CASSLLPPGTVTEAFF.

In its sample, this clone was seen a few times. This specimen includes other DNA sequences encoding the same CDR3. The CDR3 bases are TGTGCCAGCAGCTTAGATCGGGGGACAGATACGCAGTATTTT. The encoded protein is CASSLDRGTDTQYF. The rearrangement joins TRBV11-2 to TRBJ2-3; a possible D gene is TRBD2 (6 bases). V was cut by 0 bases and J by 3 bases, with 7 bases left in between. CDR1 and CDR2 (germline): SGHAT, FQNNGV. The CDR3 spans 14 residues.

The CDR3 sequence is CASSIVGTGRETQYF. The DNA of the CDR3 is TGTGCCAGTAGTATAGTGGGGACAGGGCGAGAGACCCAGTACTTC. The chain recombines TRBV19 with TRBJ2-5, with 9 positions matching TRBD1. Germline lookup yields CDR1 LNHDA and CDR2 SQIVND (reference sequence). J gave up 4 bases and V 1 base, and 4 bases lay outside the gene matches. The CDR3 length is 15 residues.

The J gene is TRBJ2-5, the V gene TRBV3-1 (or the pseudogene TRBV3-2), with 8 nucleotides matching TRBD2. V trimming: 1 base; J trimming: 5 bases; junction bases outside the gene matches: 12. Looked up from germline, CDR1 is LGHDT and CDR2 is YNNKEL (reference sequence). The CDR3 spans 17 residues. The CDR3 DNA follows: TGTGCCAGCAGCCAAGTTCGGATCGGGGGGGCCGGGGAGACCCAGTACTTC. This codes for CASSQVRIGGAGETQYF.

The chain links TRBV5-1 to TRBJ2-2; D may be TRBD2 (6 bases). CDR1 and CDR2 from the germline V gene are SGHRS and YFSETQ. The V end was cut by 3 bases, the J end by 1 base, with 16 bases between. CDR3 size: 17 residues. CDR3 coding DNA: TGCGCCAGCAGCTGGATACCGGGACTCAGGAACACCGGGGAGCTGTTTTTT. Protein product: CASSWIPGLRNTGELFF.

V gene TRBV27 combines with J gene TRBJ1-2; 8 bases fit TRBD1. Unmatched junction bases numbered 1, after V lost 3 bases and J lost 1 base. CDR1 is MNHEY, CDR2 SMNVEV, per germline (reference sequence). There are 14 residues in the CDR3. The DNA for the CDR3 is TGTGCCAGCAGTTTTACAGGGGGTAACTATGGCTACACCTTC. This gives the protein CASSFTGGNYGYTF.

The chain has TRBV5-4 and TRBJ2-7; 7 nucleotides line up with TRBD2. The CDR3 has 16 residues. Germline-derived CDR1 and CDR2 are SGHNT and YYREEE (reference sequence). The V segment lost 1 base and the J segment 3 bases; nucleotides outside the gene matches: 10. The CDR3 DNA sequence: TGTGCCAGCAGCTTGAGCTCCCAAGCGGGGCTCTACGAGCAGTACTTC. Amino acids: CASSLSSQAGLYEQYF.

This CDR3 reads CASSSSGGRGYTF. CDR3 bases: TGTGCCAGCAGCTCATCAGGGGGACGGGGCTACACCTTC. The chain recombines TRBV7-2 with TRBJ1-2; TRBD1 matches 7 bases. V trimming: 4 bases; J trimming: 8 bases; junction bases outside the gene matches: 7. Germline loops: CDR1 SGHTA, CDR2 FQGNSA. The CDR3 totals 13 residues.

This clone appeared a few times. The chain carries TRBV6-5 and TRBJ2-7; D may be TRBD1 (6 bases). The CDR3 is 14 amino acids. Deletions cut 6 bases from V and 6 bases from J, with 18 bases between. In germline, CDR1 is MNHEY, CDR2 SVGAGI. The CDR3 loop reads CASSGQLRLSEQYF. The CDR3 coding sequence is TGTGCCAGCAGCGGACAGCTACGTCTCTCCGAGCAGTACTTC.

The gene calls are TRBV7-2 and TRBJ2-7; 7 bases map to TRBD2. The CDR3 runs 16 residues. CDR1 SGHTA and CDR2 FQGNSA come from the germline V gene. With V trimmed by 1 base and J by 0 bases, 6 bases remained unmatched. The CDR3 sequence is CASSLVAGAASYEQYF. The CDR3 nucleotides are TGTGCCAGCAGCTTAGTGGCGGGAGCGGCCTCCTACGAGCAGTACTTC.

V and J are TRBV5-1 and TRBJ1-2, with TRBD1 matching over 11 bases. The CDR3 covers 15 residues. Germline V gene lookup returns CDR1 SGHRS and CDR2 YFSETQ. V trimming: 0 bases; J trimming: 4 bases; junction bases outside the gene matches: 2. The CDR3 loop reads CASSLGTGGAYGYTF. As DNA, the CDR3 is TGCGCCAGCAGCTTGGGGACAGGGGGCGCCTATGGCTACACCTTC.

V gene TRBV6-5 combines with J gene TRBJ2-4; 10 nucleotides match TRBD1. Germline V lookup: CDR1 MNHEY, CDR2 SVGAGI. V lost 6 bases, J lost 8 bases, and 7 bases stayed unmatched. CDR3 length equals 14 residues. The CDR3: CASSYRDRGDIQYF. In DNA form, the CDR3 reads TGTGCCAGCAGCTACCGGGACAGGGGTGACATTCAGTACTTC.

V usage is TRBV6-2 or TRBV6-3 and J usage is TRBJ1-1, with D possibly being TRBD1 (5 bases). Germline lookup yields CDR1 MNHEY and CDR2 SVGEGT. The CDR3 is made up of 15 amino acids. V dropped 4 bases and J dropped 3 bases, with 15 bases sitting between them. The CDR3 sequence: CASSSAGQGYTEAFF. In DNA, the CDR3 is TGTGCCAGCAGTTCCGCGGGGCAGGGATACACTGAAGCTTTCTTT.

The rearrangement joins TRBV7-2 to TRBJ1-3, with 7 bases that match TRBD1. This CDR3 is built from 13 residues. Germline trimming cut 3 bases from V and 11 bases from J; bases unmatched to any gene: 7. Germline V gives CDR1 SGHTA, CDR2 FQGNSA. The CDR3 nucleotides read TGTGCCAGCAGCTTGGGGACAGAAGGACCCATATATTTT. Translation: CASSLGTEGPIYF.

Here the CDR3 reads CASSLDRGRLTGELFF. The CDR3 nucleotides read TGCGCCAGCAGCTTAGACAGGGGGCGCCTCACCGGGGAGCTGTTTTTT. The chain joins TRBV5-1 to TRBJ2-2, with 10 bases identical to TRBD1. Looked up from germline, CDR1 is SGHRS and CDR2 is YFSETQ. The CDR3 has 16 amino acids. J was trimmed by 4 bases and V by 2 bases; bases with no gene match: 5.

The chain recombines TRBV7-8 with TRBJ1-2, with 9 bases identical to TRBD1. This CDR3 has 15 amino acids. V dropped 10 bases and J dropped 7; count of bases not matched to a gene: 16. Germline CDR1 reads SGHVS; CDR2 reads FQNEAQ. Here the CDR3 reads CATAGQGIILSGYTF. CDR3 sequence (DNA): TGTGCCACCGCCGGACAGGGGATTATTCTGAGTGGCTACACCTTC.

The chain has TRBV7-9 and TRBJ2-1, with D unclear. Trimming stripped 3 bases from V and 3 bases from J, with 6 bases between. Germline V lookup: CDR1 SEHNR, CDR2 FQNEAQ (reference sequence). The CDR3 loop spans 13 amino acids. The CDR3 protein is CASSFGGYNEQFF. In DNA, the CDR3 is TGTGCCAGCAGCTTTGGCGGCTACAATGAGCAGTTCTTC.

This rearrangement joins TRBV12-5 to TRBJ1-4, with 8 bases matching TRBD1. Per germline, CDR1 LGHNT and CDR2 FRNRAP. V lost 2 bases to trimming and J lost 4 bases; unmatched junction nucleotides: 6. This CDR3 region has 16 residues. As DNA, the CDR3 is TGTGCTAGTGGTTTGTTTAAGGGACAGGTTAATGAAAAACTGTTTTTT. Residues: CASGLFKGQVNEKLFF.

The J gene is TRBJ2-1, the V gene TRBV7-3; D call uncertain. From germline, CDR1 is SGHTA and CDR2 FQGTGA. The V end was cut by 4 bases, the J end by 3 bases, with 13 bases between. This CDR3 is built from 15 residues. The CDR3 bases are TGTGCCAGCAGCTCCACCGGAGACGGCTACAATGAGCAGTTCTTC. Protein sequence: CASSSTGDGYNEQFF.

The V gene is TRBV6-4, the J gene TRBJ1-5; D uncertain. V lost 6 bases to trimming and J lost 0 bases, with 24 bases between them. CDR1 is MRHNA and CDR2 is SNTAGT in the germline V gene. The CDR3 extends over 19 amino acids. Here the CDR3 reads CASRPPPLHSRNSNQPQHF. Here the CDR3 DNA reads TGTGCCAGCAGACCGCCGCCTCTACACAGCCGCAATAGCAATCAGCCCCAGCATTTT.

The genes are TRBV19 and TRBJ2-2, with D possibly being TRBD2 (6 bases). The CDR3 runs 14 residues. The V and J ends lost 8 bases and 3 bases respectively, with 13 bases between them. Germline V CDR1 and CDR2: LNHDA, SQIVND (reference sequence). CDR3 DNA: TGTGCCAGTTCCGGGGGTTGGGACACCGGGGAGCTGTTTTTT. Translation gives CASSGGWDTGELFF.